Below are 14 T cell receptor beta chains sequenced from a single sample in a study of monozygotic twins with inflammatory bowel disease. Using the 5' RACE reads, TCRdb records one entry per CDR3 protein without DNA. Listed are some 400,000 distinct CDR3 sequences; 2.4% falls within the top ten. Sequencing was performed on blood. Receptors originate from a human donor with ulcerative colitis or Crohn's disease, or a healthy co-twin of an affected twin (not recorded which).

The chain uses TRBV7-9 and TRBJ1-4; the D call of TRBD1 rests on TCRdb alone, since no DNA is present to check it. Per germline, CDR1 SEHNR and CDR2 FQNEAQ (reference sequence). The CDR3 is made up of 14 amino acids. The CDR3 here is CASSSGQRNEKLFF.

This sequence joins TRBV28 and TRBJ2-5; TCRdb reports TRBD1, a call that lacks DNA to check it against. The CDR3 sequence is 15 residues long. Per the germline V gene, CDR1 is MDHEN and CDR2 is SYDVKM. Here the CDR3 reads CASREDRAYPETQYF.

This chain joins TRBV3-1 and TRBJ1-2; the TRBD1 assignment by TCRdb is unverifiable without DNA. CDR1 and CDR2 (germline): LGHDT, YNNKEL (reference sequence). The CDR3 spans 13 residues. CDR3 in amino acids: CASSQLEGGGYTF.

This chain uses TRBV12-3 or TRBV12-4 with TRBJ2-7. The CDR3 runs 11 residues. CDR3 in amino acids: CASGPNYEQYF.

The J gene is TRBJ1-1, the V gene TRBV7-9; TCRdb lists TRBD1, though no DNA is available to test this call. The CDR3 is made up of 14 amino acids. The V gene's germline CDR1 is SEHNR and CDR2 FQNEAQ (reference sequence). CDR3: CASSFGGSSTEAFF.

This CDR3 reads CAISQTGESEAFF. V is TRBV10-3 and J is TRBJ1-1; with no DNA, the TCRdb D assignment of TRBD1 cannot be verified. Germline-derived CDR1 and CDR2 are ENHRY and SYGVKD. The CDR3 sequence is 13 residues long.

V usage is TRBV29-1 and J usage is TRBJ1-1. Germline V CDR1 and CDR2: SQVTM, ANQGSEA. The CDR3 loop spans 14 amino acids. CDR3 region: CSVKLLEKNTEAFF.

The chain combines TRBV3-1 with TRBJ2-2; without DNA, the TCRdb call of TRBD1 cannot be checked. CDR3 size: 14 residues. Germline lookup yields CDR1 LGHDT and CDR2 YNNKEL (reference sequence). Here the CDR3 reads CASSQLQGTGELFF. The variable domain in full, with the rest retrieved from reference TRBV3-1 and TRBJ2-2, is DTAVSQTPKYLVTQMGNDKSIKCEQNLGHDTMYWYKQDSKKFLKIMFSYNNKELIINETVPNRFSPKSPDKAHLNLHINSLELGDSAVYFCASSQLQGTGELFFGEGSRLTVL.

This chain links TRBV5-1 with TRBJ2-1; with no DNA, the TCRdb D assignment of TRBD2 cannot be verified. This CDR3 is built from 16 residues. Germline CDR1 is SGHRS and CDR2 is YFSETQ. This chain's CDR3 is CASSLGGESSYNEQFF.

The chain combines TRBV5-1 with TRBJ2-2; TCRdb calls TRBD1, which cannot be checked without DNA. CDR1 and CDR2 (germline): SGHRS, YFSETQ. This CDR3 contains 16 residues. Here the CDR3 reads CASSPGGGANTGELFF. Full variable domain (missing parts from reference TRBV5-1 and TRBJ2-2): KAGVTQTPRYLIKTRGQQVTLSCSPISGHRSVSWYQQTPGQGLQFLFEYFSETQRNKGNFPGRFSGRQFSNSRSEMNVSTLELGDSALYLCASSPGGGANTGELFFGEGSRLTVL.

The chain couples TRBV6-5 to TRBJ2-2. Germline assignment: CDR1 MNHEY and CDR2 SVGAGI. CDR3 length equals 15 residues. CDR3 sequence reads: CASSYIQTTTGELFF.

The chain combines TRBV9 with TRBJ2-1; with no DNA, the TCRdb D assignment of TRBD2 cannot be verified. The CDR3 contains 17 residues. Germline-derived CDR1 and CDR2 are SGDLS and YYNGEE. The CDR3 sequence: CASSAGGKRGNYNEQFF.

The rearrangement uses TRBV5-1 and TRBJ2-1; TCRdb lists TRBD2, though no DNA is available to test this call. The germline gives CDR1 SGHRS, CDR2 YFSETQ. This CDR3 spans 15 amino acids. The CDR3 is CASSLISGGYNEQFF.

The chain joins TRBV11-2 to TRBJ2-7. Germline loops: CDR1 SGHAT, CDR2 FQNNGV. The CDR3 contains 14 residues. The CDR3 sequence: CASSLEVGAYEQYF.